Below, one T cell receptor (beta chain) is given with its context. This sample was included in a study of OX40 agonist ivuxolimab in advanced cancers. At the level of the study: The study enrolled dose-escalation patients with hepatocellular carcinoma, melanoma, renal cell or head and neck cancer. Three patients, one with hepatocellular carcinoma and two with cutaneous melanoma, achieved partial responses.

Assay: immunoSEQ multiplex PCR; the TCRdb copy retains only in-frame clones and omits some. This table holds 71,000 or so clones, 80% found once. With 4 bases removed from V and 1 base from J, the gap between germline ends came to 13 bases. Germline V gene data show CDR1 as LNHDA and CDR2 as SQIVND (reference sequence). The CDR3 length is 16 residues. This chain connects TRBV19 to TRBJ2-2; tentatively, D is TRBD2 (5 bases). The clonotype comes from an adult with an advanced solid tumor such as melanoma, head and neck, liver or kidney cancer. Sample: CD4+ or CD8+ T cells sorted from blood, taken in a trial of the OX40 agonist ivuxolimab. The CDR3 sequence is CASSTRGRMNTGELFF. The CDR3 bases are TGTGCCAGTAGTACTCGAGGGCGGATGAACACCGGGGAGCTGTTTTTT.